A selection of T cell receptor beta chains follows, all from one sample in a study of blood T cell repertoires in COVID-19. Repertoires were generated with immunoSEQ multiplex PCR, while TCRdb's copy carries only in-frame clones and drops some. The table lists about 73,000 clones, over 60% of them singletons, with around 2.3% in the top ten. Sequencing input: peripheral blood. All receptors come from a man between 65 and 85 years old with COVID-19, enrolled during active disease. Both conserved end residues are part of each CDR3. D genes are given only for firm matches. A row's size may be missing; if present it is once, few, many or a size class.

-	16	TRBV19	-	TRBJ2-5	CASSTVGTGPQETQYF	TGTGCCAGTAGTACCGTAGGGACTGGACCTCAAGAGACCCAGTACTTC
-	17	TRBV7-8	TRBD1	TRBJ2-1	CASSLLAGQGVVNEQFF	TGTGCCAGCAGCTTACTCGCGGGACAGGGGGTCGTCAATGAGCAGTTCTTC
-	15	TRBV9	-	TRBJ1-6	CASSVAGLGDSPLHF	TGTGCCAGCAGCGTCGCGGGGCTCGGGGATTCACCCCTCCACTTT
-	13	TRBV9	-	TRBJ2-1	CASSGAPYNEQFF	TGTGCCAGCAGCGGGGCACCCTACAATGAGCAGTTCTTC
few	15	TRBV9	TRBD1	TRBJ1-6	CASSVEGGLNSPLHF	TGTGCCAGCAGCGTAGAAGGGGGCCTAAATTCACCCCTCCACTTT
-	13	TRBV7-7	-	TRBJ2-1	CASSRDSYNEQFF	TGTGCTAGCAGCCGGGACTCCTACAATGAGCAGTTCTTC
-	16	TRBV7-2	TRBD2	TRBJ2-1	CASSLAGLAGVNEQFF	TGTGCCAGCAGCTTAGCGGGACTAGCGGGAGTAAATGAGCAGTTCTTC
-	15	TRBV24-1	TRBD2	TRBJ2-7	CATSDNSGRAGEQYF	TGTGCCACCAGTGACAATAGCGGGAGGGCCGGTGAGCAGTACTTC
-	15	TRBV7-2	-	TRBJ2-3	CASSEALVFTDTQYF	TGTGCCAGCAGCGAAGCGTTGGTTTTTACAGATACGCAGTATTTT
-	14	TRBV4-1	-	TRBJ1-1	CASSFREEGTEAFF	TGCGCCAGCAGCTTCAGGGAGGAAGGCACTGAAGCTTTCTTT
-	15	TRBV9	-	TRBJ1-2	CASSVQRGGMGGYTF	TGTGCCAGCAGCGTACAGCGGGGAGGGATGGGCGGCTACACCTTC
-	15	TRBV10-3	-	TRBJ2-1	CAISQRRESGNEQFF	TGTGCCATCTCCCAACGGAGGGAGTCCGGCAATGAGCAGTTCTTC
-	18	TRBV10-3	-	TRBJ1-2	CAISESWSGTPSNYGYTF	TGTGCCATCAGTGAGTCGTGGAGCGGCACGCCGTCTAACTATGGCTACACCTTC
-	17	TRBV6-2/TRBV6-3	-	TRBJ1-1	CASSYTVLRARDTEAFF	TGTGCCAGCAGTTATACAGTCCTCAGGGCAAGGGACACTGAAGCTTTCTTT
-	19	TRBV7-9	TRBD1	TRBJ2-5	CASSPTHGTGGEYQETQYF	TGTGCCAGCAGCCCTACCCACGGGACAGGGGGCGAGTACCAAGAGACCCAGTACTTC
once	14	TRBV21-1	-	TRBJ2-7	CASSKLGTNYEQYF	TGTGCCAGCAGCAAGCTCGGGACTAACTACGAGCAGTACTTC
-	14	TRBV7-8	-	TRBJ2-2	CASSEDRRRGELFF	TGTGCCAGCAGCGAGGACAGAAGAAGGGGGGAGCTGTTTTTT
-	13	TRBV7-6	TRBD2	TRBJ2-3	CASSPEGTSAVDF	TGTGCCAGCAGCCCCGAGGGCACTAGCGCGGTGGATTTT